This TCR beta chain was sequenced during a study of blood T cell repertoires in COVID-19. About the study: COVID-19 samples from acute and convalescent phases originated in the United States, Italy and Spain. The cDNA or gDNA used as material had been derived from T cells, B-cell-depleted T cells, or PBMCs.

Original methodology: Estimates of nucleated cell counts were drawn from the amplification of reference gene primers. The method was immunoSEQ multiplex PCR; TCRdb's version includes in-frame clones alone and lacks a portion of them. V and J calls plus clone size are reproduced from that table; the DNA served to infer D and trimming. The sample records roughly 28,000 clones, roughly 87% being singletons. This sequence originates from a human donor with acute or convalescent COVID-19. The donor label of this sample is uncertain. The sample comprised peripheral blood.

The CDR3 bases are TGTGCCAGCAGCTGGACTAGCGGGAACTACAATGAGCAGTTCTTC. Its translation: CASSWTSGNYNEQFF. The V gene is TRBV7-2, the J gene TRBJ2-1, with 12 nucleotides matching TRBD2. Trimming cost V 4 bases and J 3 bases; bases outside gene matches: 1. CDR1 is SGHTA, CDR2 FQGNSA, per germline. This CDR3 is 15 amino acids long.